The clone carrying this TCR beta chain was detected a few times. The target antigen is unknown. The CDR3 is 13 residues long. Germline-derived CDR1 and CDR2 are KGHSH and LQKENI. The V end was cut by 6 bases, the J end by 6 bases, with 14 bases between. This sample was taken from a study of cytomegalovirus exposure and HLA in healthy donors. At the level of the study: T cells numbering about 179 million yielded approximately 120 million unique TCR beta sequences in an earlier analysis.

The PCR used 60 Vbeta and 13 Jbeta primers. Profiled with immunoSEQ multiplex PCR; TCRdb holds only in-frame clones, not every one. Among 150,000 to 200,000 clones listed, 9.5% were seen once. Whole-study results and caveats: The productive fraction for most TCR beta V segments was about 87% or about 30% in an earlier analysis. When analyzed later, the rates of TCR association showed variation by HLA locus, with DRB1 the most and HLA-C the fewest. A link between a missense DCLRE1C variant and TCR beta V- and J-gene trimming emerged from a later analysis.

What was sequenced was PBMCs. The TCR comes from a woman aged 30 to 39 in good health and CMV-seropositive. The chain couples TRBV18 to TRBJ1-1; no reliable D call. The CDR3 protein is CASSLGREAEAFF. The CDR3 DNA is TGTGCCAGCTCCCTCGGGCGGGAGGCTGAAGCTTTCTTT.